Below are 8 T cell receptor beta chains sequenced from a single sample in a study of shared clonotypes between healthy human individuals. Sequencing was performed with immunoSEQ multiplex PCR; in TCRdb, only in-frame clones are kept and a portion is missing. This table has millions of clones, about 92% appearing once. Sample: naive CD4+ T cells sorted from blood. The subset is: CD45RA+ positively selected. The receptors come from a man between 18 and 29 years old in good health.

Details on this clone: A read error may account for a junction end that differs from germline. The chain carries TRBV11-1 and TRBJ1-5; 7 positions agree with TRBD1. The germline gives CDR1 SGHAT, CDR2 FQDESV (reference sequence). The CDR3 loop spans 15 amino acids. The CDR3 protein is CASSPGQGGNQPRHF. DNA for the CDR3: TGTGCCAGCAGCCCCGGGCAGGGGGGCAATCAGCCCCGGCATTTT.

This clone was detected only once. The chain is built from TRBV19 and TRBJ1-5; no reliable D call. The CDR3 spans 13 residues. Trimming cost V 8 bases and J 4 bases, with 12 bases left between them. Germline CDR1 LNHDA, CDR2 SQIVND (reference sequence). CDR3: CASCGRGNQPQHF. The DNA for the CDR3 is TGTGCCAGTTGTGGACGGGGAAATCAGCCCCAGCATTTT.

The J gene is TRBJ2-3, the V gene TRBV9; possibly TRBD1 for D (6 bases). With 0 bases removed from V and 8 bases from J, the gap between germline ends came to 13 bases. CDR1 and CDR2 (germline): SGDLS, YYNGEE. The CDR3 contains 14 residues. CDR3 in amino acids: CASSVGTDVGTQYF. CDR3 DNA: TGTGCCAGCAGCGTAGGGACAGACGTTGGTACGCAGTATTTT. The variable domain in full, with the rest retrieved from reference TRBV9 and TRBJ2-3, is DSGVTQTPKHLITATGQRVTLRCSPRSGDLSVYWYQQSLDQGLQFLIQYYNGEERAKGNILERFSAQQFPDLHSELNLSSLELGDSALYFCASSVGTDVGTQYFGPGTRLTVL.

This chain links TRBV5-6 with TRBJ1-6; 7 bases map to TRBD1. The ends lost 2 bases at V and 3 bases at J; junction bases unmatched: 5. This CDR3 region has 16 residues. The V gene's germline CDR1 is SGHDT and CDR2 YYEEEE. CDR3 sequence (DNA): TGTGCCAGCAGCTTTGCAGGGGGTGACTATAATTCACCCCTCCACTTT. Residues: CASSFAGGDYNSPLHF.

The rearrangement joins TRBV20-1 to TRBJ2-5, with D uncertain. Trimming took 6 bases from V and 11 from J, leaving 16 bases between them. Looked up from germline, CDR1 is DFQATT and CDR2 is SNEGSKA (reference sequence). CDR3 length: 11 residues. CDR3 nucleotide sequence: TGCAGTGCCCCCATCGCGAAAGAGCAGTACTTC. Residues: CSAPIAKEQYF.

This chain links TRBV10-3 with TRBJ2-2, with 11 bases identical to TRBD1. CDR3 length: 17 residues. Looked up from germline, CDR1 is ENHRY and CDR2 is SYGVKD. J gave up 3 bases and V 5 bases, and 8 bases lay outside the gene matches. The CDR3 loop is CAISRELGQGDTGELFF. DNA of the CDR3: TGTGCCATCAGTCGAGAGCTGGGACAGGGGGACACCGGGGAGCTGTTTTTT.

This chain joins TRBV28 and TRBJ1-4, with unresolved D. The V gene lost 3 bases and the J gene lost 0 bases, with 5 bases spanning the gap. In germline, CDR1 is MDHEN, CDR2 SYDVKM. The CDR3 has 14 residues. CDR3 in amino acids: CASSFDPTNEKLFF. The CDR3 DNA sequence: TGTGCCAGCAGTTTCGACCCAACTAATGAAAAACTGTTTTTT. Filled out from reference TRBV28 and TRBJ1-4, the complete variable domain reads DVKVTQSSRYLVKRTGEKVFLECVQDMDHENMFWYRQDPGLGLRLIYFSYDVKMKEKGDIPEGYSVSREKKERFSLILESASTNQTSMYLCASSFDPTNEKLFFGSGTQLSVL.

The V call is TRBV21-1, the J call TRBJ2-1; the table's TRBD2 call for D was not verified on the DNA. TRBV21-1 is a pseudogene. This CDR3 spans 16 amino acids. The CDR3 reads CASSLPSGESDNEQFF. DNA of the CDR3: TGTGCCAGCAGCTTACCAAGCGGGGAGTCAGACAATGAGCAGTTCTTC.